In this sample, the clone carrying this T cell receptor (beta chain) turned up many times. V was pared by 6 bases and J by 12 bases, with 11 bases of the junction left unmatched. Germline values: CDR1 SEHNR, CDR2 FQNEAQ (reference sequence). The CDR3 loop spans 13 amino acids. This sample was included in a study of T cells in Graves' hyperthyroidism and ophthalmopathy. Amplified regions were TCR beta CDR3 sequences from RNA transcripts. The TCR CDR3 first-round RT-PCR relied on the HTBI primer set. TCRdb passed the multiplex PCR reads through MiXCR, listing each CDR3 protein once. The sample holds over 700,000 distinct CDR3 sequences, around 19% seen once.

The rearrangement links TRBV7-9 to TRBJ2-1; TRBD2 agrees at 7 bases. The TCR originated in a woman aged 45-65 years with Graves' hyperthyroidism that later progressed to Graves' ophthalmopathy. Sequencing input: blood. The CDR3 nucleotides are TGTGCCAGCAGACTTAGTACTAGCGAGACGCAGTTCTTC. Protein: CASRLSTSETQFF.